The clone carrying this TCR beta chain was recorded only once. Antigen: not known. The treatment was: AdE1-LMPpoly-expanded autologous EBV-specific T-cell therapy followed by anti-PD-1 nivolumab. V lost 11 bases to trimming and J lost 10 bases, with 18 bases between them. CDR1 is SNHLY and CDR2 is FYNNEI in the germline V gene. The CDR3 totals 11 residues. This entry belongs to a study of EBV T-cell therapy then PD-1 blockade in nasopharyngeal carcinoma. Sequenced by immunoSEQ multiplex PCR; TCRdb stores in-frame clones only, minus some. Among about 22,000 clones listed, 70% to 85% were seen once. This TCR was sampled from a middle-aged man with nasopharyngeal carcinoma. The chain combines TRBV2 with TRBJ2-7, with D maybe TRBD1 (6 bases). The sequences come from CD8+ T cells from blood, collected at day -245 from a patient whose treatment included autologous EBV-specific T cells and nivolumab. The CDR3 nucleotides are TGTGCCGTTCAGGGGACACAGAACCAGTACTTC. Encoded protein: CAVQGTQNQYF.